The clone carrying this T cell receptor beta chain appeared once. What it binds is not known. Only in-frame clones appear in the TCRdb table, and some are missing; sequencing was by immunoSEQ multiplex PCR. This table has about 680,000 clones, roughly nine tenths appearing once. Treatment here: 19 received Ad26.COV2.S at low or high dose, single or two shots; roughly five received placebo; per-sample allocation not given. Collection of samples fell on day 63 after the first vaccine or placebo injection. Germline lookup yields CDR1 SGHDT and CDR2 YYEEEE. The CDR3 covers 15 residues. Trimming took 4 bases from V and 3 from J, leaving 17 bases between them. The source of the sample is a study of Ad26.COV2.S vaccination and SARS-CoV-2 variants. The study, taken as a whole, reports: In vaccinated individuals, spike-specific CD8+ and CD4+ T cell responses reportedly displayed substantial breadth. Total responses of T cells may have been underestimated by the analyses of TCR breadth and depth.

This specimen was peripheral blood, taken in a trial of Ad26.COV2.S vaccine versus placebo. V and J are TRBV5-6 and TRBJ2-7; perhaps D is TRBD1 or TRBD2 (6 bases each). The receptor's source is a person aged 18-60 years who received the Ad26.COV2.S COVID-19 vaccine or a placebo. CDR3 coding DNA: TGTGCCAGCAGCGGCGGGACAAACCCTCTCTACGAGCAGTACTTC. It codes for CASSGGTNPLYEQYF.